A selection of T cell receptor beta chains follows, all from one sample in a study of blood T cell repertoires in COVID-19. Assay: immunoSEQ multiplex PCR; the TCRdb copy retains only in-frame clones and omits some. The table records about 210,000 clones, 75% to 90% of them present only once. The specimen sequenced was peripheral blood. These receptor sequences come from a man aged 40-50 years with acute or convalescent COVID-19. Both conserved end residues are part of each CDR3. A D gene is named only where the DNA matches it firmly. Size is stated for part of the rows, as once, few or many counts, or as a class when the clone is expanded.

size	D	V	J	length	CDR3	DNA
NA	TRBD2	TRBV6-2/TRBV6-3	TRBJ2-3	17	CASSSLAGGPPTDTQYF	TGTGCCAGCAGCTCGCTAGCGGGAGGCCCTCCAACAGATACGCAGTATTTT
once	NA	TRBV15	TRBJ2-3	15	CATSTRTGRADTQYF	TGTGCCACCAGCACCCGGACAGGGAGGGCAGATACGCAGTATTTT
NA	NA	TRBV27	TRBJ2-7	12	CASSYGVHEQYF	TGTGCCAGCAGTTACGGGGTCCACGAGCAGTACTTC
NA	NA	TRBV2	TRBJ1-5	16	CASYGSRAGEYQPQHF	TGTGCCAGCTACGGTTCGCGGGCCGGGGAATATCAGCCCCAGCATTTT
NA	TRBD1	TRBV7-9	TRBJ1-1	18	CASSFSGGLRGDHTEAFF	TGTGCCAGCAGCTTTTCAGGGGGACTTCGTGGGGACCACACTGAAGCTTTCTTT
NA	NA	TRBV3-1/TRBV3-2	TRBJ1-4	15	CASSFRSGGLEKLFF	TGTGCCAGCAGCTTCCGGTCCGGAGGATTGGAAAAACTGTTTTTT
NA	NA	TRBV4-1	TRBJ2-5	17	CASSQASFTGQGETQYF	TGCGCCAGCAGCCAGGCCAGCTTCACAGGCCAGGGAGAGACCCAGTACTTC
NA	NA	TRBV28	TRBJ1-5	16	CASSLGSLNGNQPQHF	TGTGCCAGCAGTTTGGGCTCCCTGAACGGCAATCAGCCCCAGCATTTT
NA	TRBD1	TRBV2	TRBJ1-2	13	CASRAGTGGGYTF	TGTGCCAGCAGGGCGGGGACAGGCGGTGGCTACACCTTC
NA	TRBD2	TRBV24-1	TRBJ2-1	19	CATSDTHYGTSGSGNEQFF	TGTGCCACCAGTGATACTCATTATGGGACTAGCGGGAGTGGCAATGAGCAGTTCTTC
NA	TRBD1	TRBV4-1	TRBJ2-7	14	CASSHGTGSYEQYF	TGCGCCAGCAGCCATGGGACAGGTTCCTACGAGCAGTACTTC
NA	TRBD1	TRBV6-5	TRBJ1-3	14	CASSDTGGENTIYF	TGTGCCAGCAGCGACACAGGGGGCGAGAACACCATATATTTT
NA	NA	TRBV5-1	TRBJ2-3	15	CASSLGPGEAYTQYF	TGCGCCAGCAGCTTGGGTCCGGGGGAAGCATATACGCAGTATTTT
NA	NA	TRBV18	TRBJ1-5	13	CASSPQSNQPQHF	TGTGCCAGCTCACCTCAGAGCAATCAGCCCCAGCATTTT
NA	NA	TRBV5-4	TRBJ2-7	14	CASSGGGHHYEQYF	TGTGCCAGCAGCGGGGGGGGACACCATTACGAGCAGTACTTC
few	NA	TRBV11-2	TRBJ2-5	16	CASSLVGQVTGETQYF	TGTGCCAGCAGCTTAGTCGGCCAGGTGACCGGAGAGACCCAGTACTTC
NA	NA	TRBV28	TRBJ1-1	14	CASRGGRLNTEAFF	TGTGCCAGCAGGGGGGGTAGGTTGAACACTGAAGCTTTCTTT
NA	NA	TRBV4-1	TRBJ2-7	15	CASSQGGGQPYEQYF	TGCGCCAGCAGCCAAGGGGGGGGGCAACCCTACGAGCAGTACTTC
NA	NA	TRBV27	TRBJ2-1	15	CASSLGGTTYNEQFF	TGTGCCAGCAGTTTAGGCGGGACGACCTACAATGAGCAGTTCTTC
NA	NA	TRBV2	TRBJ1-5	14	CASSEDSDYQPQHF	TGTGCCAGCAGTGAGGACAGCGACTATCAGCCCCAGCATTTT
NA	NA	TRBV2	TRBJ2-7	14	CASSELATSYEQYF	TGTGCCAGCAGTGAACTAGCGACCTCCTACGAGCAGTACTTC
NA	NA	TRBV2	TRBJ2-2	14	CASRLALNTGELFF	TGTGCCAGCAGGCTAGCGCTGAACACCGGGGAGCTGTTTTTT